The 6 T cell receptor beta chains in this list originate from one sample, sequenced in a study of cytomegalovirus exposure and HLA in healthy donors. Researchers ran the PCR with 60 Vbeta and 13 Jbeta primers. The table came from immunoSEQ multiplex PCR; TCRdb's copy has only in-frame clones and leaves some out. The table includes 80,000 or so clones, roughly 74% detected once. The sample was PBMCs. The receptors were gathered from a man in his forties or fifties in good health and CMV-seronegative.

The chain recombines TRBV5-1 with TRBJ2-5, with 9 bases identical to TRBD1. With V trimmed by 3 bases and J by 4 bases, 4 bases remained unmatched. CDR3 length: 14 amino acids. Germline V gene lookup returns CDR1 SGHRS and CDR2 YFSETQ. For the CDR3, the DNA is TGCGCCAGCAGCTCCACGACAGGGGGAGAGACCCAGTACTTC. Its protein product is CASSSTTGGETQYF. The full variable domain, with the rest looked up from reference TRBV5-1 and TRBJ2-5, is KAGVTQTPRYLIKTRGQQVTLSCSPISGHRSVSWYQQTPGQGLQFLFEYFSETQRNKGNFPGRFSGRQFSNSRSEMNVSTLELGDSALYLCASSSTTGGETQYFGPGTRLLVL.

This chain joins TRBV28 and TRBJ2-2, with no clear D. CDR1 MDHEN and CDR2 SYDVKM come from the germline V gene. Trimming removed 1 base from V and 7 bases from J, with 4 bases in between. The CDR3 is 12 amino acids. CDR3 region: CASSLSHGELFF. In DNA, the CDR3 is TGTGCCAGCAGTTTATCCCACGGGGAGCTGTTTTTT.

The chain is built from TRBV5-1 and TRBJ1-3, with 7 bases aligning to TRBD1. After removal of 2 bases from V and 2 bases from J, the junction contained 4 bases not matched to a gene. CDR3 length equals 15 residues. Germline V CDR1 and CDR2: SGHRS, YFSETQ. CDR3 coding DNA: TGCGCCAGCAGCTTCCAACAGGGGACTGGAAACACCATATATTTT. This sequence encodes CASSFQQGTGNTIYF.

J is TRBJ2-7 and V is TRBV10-3, with TRBD1 matching 8 bases. The V and J ends lost 5 bases and 4 bases, in that order; junction bases with no gene match: 19. The CDR3 is 18 residues long. Germline V CDR1 and CDR2: ENHRY, SYGVKD. This CDR3 reads CAISLALGDRHLSYEQYF. The DNA for the CDR3 is TGTGCCATCAGTCTAGCCCTAGGGGACAGGCACCTAAGTTACGAGCAGTACTTC.

CDR3 loop: CASSIQQGVDYGYTF. CDR3 bases: TGTGCCAGTAGTATACAACAGGGGGTGGACTATGGCTACACCTTC. This chain uses TRBV19 with TRBJ1-2; 8 bases match TRBD1. V was pared by 2 bases and J by 3 bases, with 5 bases of the junction left unmatched. Germline CDR1 and CDR2: LNHDA and SQIVND (reference sequence). This CDR3 is built from 15 residues.

The rearrangement uses TRBV14 and TRBJ2-2; 7 positions agree with TRBD1. The V and J ends lost 4 bases and 8 bases, in that order; junction bases with no gene match: 10. CDR1 and CDR2 (germline): SGHDN, FVKESK. The CDR3 runs to 15 residues. The CDR3: CASSPLGQARGELFF. As DNA, the CDR3 is TGTGCCAGCAGCCCCCTAGGACAGGCGAGGGGGGAGCTGTTTTTT.